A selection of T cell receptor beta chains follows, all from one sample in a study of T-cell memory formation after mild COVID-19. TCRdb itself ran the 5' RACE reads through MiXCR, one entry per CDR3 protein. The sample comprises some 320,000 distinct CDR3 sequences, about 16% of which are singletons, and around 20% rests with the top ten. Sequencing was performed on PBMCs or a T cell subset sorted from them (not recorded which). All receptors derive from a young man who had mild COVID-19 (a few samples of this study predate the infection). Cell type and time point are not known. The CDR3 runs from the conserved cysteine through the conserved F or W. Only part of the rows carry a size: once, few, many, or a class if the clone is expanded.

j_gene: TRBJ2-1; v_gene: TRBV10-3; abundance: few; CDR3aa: CAIMPGQGNEQFF
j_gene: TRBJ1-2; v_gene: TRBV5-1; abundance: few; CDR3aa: CASSLGQGTGYGYTF
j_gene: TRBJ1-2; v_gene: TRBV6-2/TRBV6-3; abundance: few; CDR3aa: CASSYRAVANYGYTF
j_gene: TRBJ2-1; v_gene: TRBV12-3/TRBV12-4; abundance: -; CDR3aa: CASSAGSSYNEQFF
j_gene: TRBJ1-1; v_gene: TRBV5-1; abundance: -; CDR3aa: CASSRVGHAEAFF
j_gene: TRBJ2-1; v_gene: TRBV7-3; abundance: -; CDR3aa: CASSLTTSSYNEQFF
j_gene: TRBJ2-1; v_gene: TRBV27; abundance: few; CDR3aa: CASSLQARYNEQFF
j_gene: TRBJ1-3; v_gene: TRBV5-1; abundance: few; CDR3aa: CASSLEGVNHRLSGNTIYF
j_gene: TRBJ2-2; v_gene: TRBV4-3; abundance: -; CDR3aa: CASSQVGGGKTGELFF
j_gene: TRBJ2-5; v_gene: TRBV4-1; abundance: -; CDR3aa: CASSQPAETQYF
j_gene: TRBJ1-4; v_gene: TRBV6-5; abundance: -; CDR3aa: CASRGPGTGEKLFF
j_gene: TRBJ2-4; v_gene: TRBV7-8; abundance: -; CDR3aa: CASSAGETKNIQYF
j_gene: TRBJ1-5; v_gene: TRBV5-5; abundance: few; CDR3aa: CASSPRWDPTGDQPQHF
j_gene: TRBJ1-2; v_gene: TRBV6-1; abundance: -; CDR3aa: CASTEGGLGYTF
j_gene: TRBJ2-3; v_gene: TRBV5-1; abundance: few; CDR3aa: CASSLPAGDTQYF
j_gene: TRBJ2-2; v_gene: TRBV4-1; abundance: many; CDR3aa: CASSHGEGIGELFF
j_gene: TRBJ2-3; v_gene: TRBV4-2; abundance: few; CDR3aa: CASSQDSGGSTDTQYF
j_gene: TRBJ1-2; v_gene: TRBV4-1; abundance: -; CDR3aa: CASSLRDRELYGYTF
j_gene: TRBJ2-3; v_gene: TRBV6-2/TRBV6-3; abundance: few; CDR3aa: CASSYRWTSGADTQYF
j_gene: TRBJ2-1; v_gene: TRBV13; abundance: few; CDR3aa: CASSLHNEQFF
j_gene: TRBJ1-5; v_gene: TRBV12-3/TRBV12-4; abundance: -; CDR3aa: CASSLVVGTNQPQHF
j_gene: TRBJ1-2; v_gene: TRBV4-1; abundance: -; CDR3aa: CASRLTGTSRLGYTF
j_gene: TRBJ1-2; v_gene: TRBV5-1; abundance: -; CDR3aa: CASSLWGQGNGYTF
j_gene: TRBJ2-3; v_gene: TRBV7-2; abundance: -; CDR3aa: CASSLFGGAGDTQYF